Below are 3 T cell receptor beta chains sequenced from a single sample in a study of T cell responses to AZD1222 COVID-19 vaccine. Profiling relied on immunoSEQ multiplex PCR, and the TCRdb table lists in-frame clones only, not all of them. The table lists 150,000 to 200,000 clones, around 94% of them singletons. Sequences were derived from peripheral blood, sampled on day 0 of AZD1222 vaccination. Every receptor here comes from an adult in good health.

This clone is a singleton in its sample. The chain uses TRBV27 and TRBJ1-6, with D unclear. Trimming removed 6 bases from V and 12 bases from J, with 3 bases in between. The CDR3 spans 9 residues. The germline V gene encodes CDR1 MNHEY and CDR2 SMNVEV (reference sequence). The CDR3: CASSQPLHF. As DNA, the CDR3 is TGTGCCAGCAGCCAACCCCTCCACTTT.

The chain has TRBV29-1 and TRBJ2-1; unclear D gene. V was trimmed by 2 bases and J by 5 bases, leaving 4 bases between them. Germline V gives CDR1 SQVTM, CDR2 ANQGSEA. This CDR3 is 11 amino acids long. CDR3 amino acids: CSVERDNEQFF. In DNA form, the CDR3 reads TGCAGCGTTGAACGCGACAATGAGCAGTTCTTC.

The chain combines TRBV9 with TRBJ2-4; D is unclear. The CDR3 covers 14 residues. V lost 3 bases to trimming and J lost 0 bases, with 7 bases between them. Per germline, CDR1 SGDLS and CDR2 YYNGEE. The CDR3 here is CASSATLAKNIQYF. CDR3 coding DNA: TGTGCCAGCAGCGCTACCTTAGCCAAAAACATTCAGTACTTC.